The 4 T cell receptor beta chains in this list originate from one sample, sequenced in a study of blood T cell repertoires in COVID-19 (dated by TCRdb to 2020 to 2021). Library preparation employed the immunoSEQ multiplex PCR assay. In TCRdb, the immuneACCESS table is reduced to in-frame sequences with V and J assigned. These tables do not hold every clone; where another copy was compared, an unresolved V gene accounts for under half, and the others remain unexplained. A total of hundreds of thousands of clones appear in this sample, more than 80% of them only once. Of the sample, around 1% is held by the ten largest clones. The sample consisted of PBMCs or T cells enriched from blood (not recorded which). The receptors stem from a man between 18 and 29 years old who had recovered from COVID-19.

The CDR3 DNA is TGTGCCAGCCAAAGGAGGACAGGGGGCCATGAGCAGTTCTTC. It specifies CASQRRTGGHEQFF. The chain is built from TRBV6-5 and TRBJ2-1, with TRBD1 matching over 11 bases. Losses at the gene ends were 8 bases for V and 8 bases for J; bases not matched to a gene: 8. The CDR3 consists of 14 residues. Germline-derived CDR1 and CDR2 are MNHEY and SVGAGI.

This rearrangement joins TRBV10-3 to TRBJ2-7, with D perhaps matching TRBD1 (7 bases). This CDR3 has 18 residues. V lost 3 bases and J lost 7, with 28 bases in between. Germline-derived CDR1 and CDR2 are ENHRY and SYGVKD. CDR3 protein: CAISDRVKGSQGGGEQYF. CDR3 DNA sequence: TGTGCCATCAGTGACAGGGTAAAGGGGAGCCAGGGGGGCGGGGAGCAGTACTTC.

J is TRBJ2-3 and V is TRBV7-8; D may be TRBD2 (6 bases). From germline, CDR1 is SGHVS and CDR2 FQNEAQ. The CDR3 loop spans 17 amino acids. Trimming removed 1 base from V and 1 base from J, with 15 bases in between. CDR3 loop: CASSLGLASWGTDTQYF. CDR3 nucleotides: TGTGCCAGCAGCTTAGGGCTAGCGAGTTGGGGCACAGATACGCAGTATTTT.

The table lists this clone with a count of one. In DNA, the CDR3 is TGTGCCAGCACCGAGGAGGCAATTTTGAACGAGCAGTACTTC. Its protein is CASTEEAILNEQYF. V usage is TRBV28 and J usage is TRBJ2-7; a weak D match, TRBD2 (5 bases). Trimming took off 7 bases at V and 5 bases at J, with 18 bases between the two ends. This CDR3 is built from 14 residues. Germline V gives CDR1 MDHEN, CDR2 SYDVKM.